This T cell receptor beta chain is drawn from a study of cytomegalovirus exposure and HLA in healthy donors. The table came from immunoSEQ multiplex PCR; TCRdb's copy has only in-frame clones and leaves some out. This table has under 95,000 clones, approximately 90% appearing once. The CDR3 spans 17 residues. With 4 bases clipped from V and 3 bases from J, the junction kept 8 bases outside the gene matches. CDR1 and CDR2 from the germline V gene are MGHDK and SYGVNS. The receptor was isolated from a man aged 25 to 40 in good health and CMV-seronegative. The rearrangement links TRBV25-1 to TRBJ2-3, with 12 bases that match TRBD2. Sequenced: PBMCs. CDR3: CASSVTSGGPGTDTQYF. The CDR3 DNA sequence: TGTGCCAGCAGTGTCACTAGCGGGGGGCCCGGGACAGATACGCAGTATTTT.